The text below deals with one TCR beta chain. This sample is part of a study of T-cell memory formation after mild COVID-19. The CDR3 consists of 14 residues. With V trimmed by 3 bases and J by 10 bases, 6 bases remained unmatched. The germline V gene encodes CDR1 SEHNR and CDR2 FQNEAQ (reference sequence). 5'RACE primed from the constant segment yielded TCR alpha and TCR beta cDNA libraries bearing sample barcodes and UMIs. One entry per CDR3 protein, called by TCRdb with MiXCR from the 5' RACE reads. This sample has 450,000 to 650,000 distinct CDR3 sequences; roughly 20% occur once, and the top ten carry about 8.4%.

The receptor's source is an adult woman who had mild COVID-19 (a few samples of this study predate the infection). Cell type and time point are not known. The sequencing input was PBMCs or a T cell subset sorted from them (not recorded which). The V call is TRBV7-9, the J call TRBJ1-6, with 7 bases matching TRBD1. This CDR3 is CASSLGQTSSPLHF. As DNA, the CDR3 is TGTGCCAGCAGCTTGGGACAGACCTCCTCACCCCTCCACTTT. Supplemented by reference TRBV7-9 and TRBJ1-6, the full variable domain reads DTGVSQNPRHKITKRGQNVTFRCDPISEHNRLYWYRQTLGQGPEFLTYFQNEAQLEKSRLLSDRFSAERPKGSFSTLEIQRTEQGDSAMYLCASSLGQTSSPLHFGNGTRLTVT.